This T cell receptor (beta chain) comes out of a study of CD8 T cells in Susac syndrome. CDR1 is MDHEN, CDR2 SYDVKM, per germline. Trimming removed 3 bases at V and 7 bases at J, with 3 bases between. There are 10 residues in the CDR3. High-throughput TCR beta sequencing covered peripheral CD8+ and CD4+ T cells. A quantity of roughly 0.5 to 1 ug RNA underwent reverse transcription using random hexamers. From the immunoSEQ multiplex PCR reads, TCRdb called clonotypes with MiXCR, one entry per CDR3 protein. The table has about 130,000 distinct CDR3 sequences, about 90% seen once; the top ten hold around 0.24%.

The sequence was collected from a human donor with multiple sclerosis. The chain uses TRBV28 and TRBJ1-1; D is unclear. Sequencing was carried out using CD8+ T cells from PBMCs. This CDR3 is CASSFREAFF. CDR3 nucleotides: TGTGCCAGCAGTTTTCGTGAAGCTTTCTTT.